These T cell receptor beta chains were read from a single sample in a study of T cells in tumors after PD-1 blockade. Measured with immunoSEQ multiplex PCR; TCRdb has only the in-frame clones, and not every one. This sample carries around 13,000 clones, 55% to 80% of them seen once, and the ten largest clones take around a quarter. The sample was tumor tissue, taken before anti-PD-1 treatment. These TCRs come from a human donor with cutaneous squamous cell carcinoma. Each CDR3 is given with its conserved first and last residue. A D gene is named only where the DNA matches it firmly. Size values are once, few and many counts, or a class for expanded clones, and some rows have none.

-	TRBV9	-	TRBJ2-1	TGTGCCAGCAGCGTAGGAGGGGACGCACTTCCTGAGCAGTTCTTC	CASSVGGDALPEQFF
-	TRBV27	-	TRBJ2-1	TGTGCCAGCAGTTTAAGGGTGTACAATGAGCAGTTCTTC	CASSLRVYNEQFF
few	TRBV19	-	TRBJ2-5	TGTGCCAGTAGTATAATGCCTAGCGCGGAGACCCAGTACTTC	CASSIMPSAETQYF
few	TRBV18	-	TRBJ1-2	TGTGCCAGCTCACCACGCTCAGGGGACACTCCAAGAACCTTC	CASSPRSGDTPRTF
hyperexpanded	TRBV28	-	TRBJ1-5	TGTGCCAGCAGTTTGGGATTGGTTCAGCCCCAGCATTTT	CASSLGLVQPQHF
-	TRBV30	-	TRBJ1-5	TGTGCCTGGAGTGCCGCGTGGAAAAGGCCCCAGCATTTT	CAWSAAWKRPQHF
once	TRBV7-2	-	TRBJ1-6	TGTGCCAGCAGCTTAGGGGGGCCACCATCTTCACCCCTCCACTTT	CASSLGGPPSSPLHF
-	TRBV19	-	TRBJ2-2	TGTGCCAGTAGTATGGGCGACAAGAACACCGGGGAGCTGTTTTTT	CASSMGDKNTGELFF
-	TRBV12-3/TRBV12-4	-	TRBJ2-3	TGTGCCAGCAGTCGGGGTCATGCGGATACGCAGTATTTT	CASSRGHADTQYF
once	TRBV18	TRBD2	TRBJ2-7	TGTGCCAGCTCACCTAACCTTCAAGGACTAGGACAACGAAAGCAGTACTTC	CASSPNLQGLGQRKQYF
-	TRBV20-1	-	TRBJ1-1	TGCAGCCTCAACTTGAACACTGAAGCTTTCTTT	CSLNLNTEAFF
-	TRBV10-3	TRBD1	TRBJ2-7	TGTGCCATCAGTCGGACAGGGGGCCCTAGCTCCTACGAGCAGTACTTC	CAISRTGGPSSYEQYF
-	TRBV7-3	-	TRBJ2-5	TGTGCCAGCAGCTTAACGACTAGTCCACAAGAGACCCAGTACTTC	CASSLTTSPQETQYF
-	TRBV30	-	TRBJ1-3	TGTGCCTGGAACCGAGCCGGGACGGCCTCTGGAAACACCATATATTTT	CAWNRAGTASGNTIYF
-	TRBV28	-	TRBJ2-3	TGTGCCAGCAGTCTCAGGGGCCCTATCACAGATACGCAGTATTTT	CASSLRGPITDTQYF
-	TRBV10-2	-	TRBJ2-4	TGCGCCAGCACCAGCAGCGGGACACTACAACTAGCCAAAAACATTCAGTACTTC	CASTSSGTLQLAKNIQYF
-	TRBV30	-	TRBJ1-2	TGTGCCTGGAGGGAAACAGGGATCCTCTATGGCTACACCTTC	CAWRETGILYGYTF
once	TRBV21-1	-	TRBJ2-7	TGTGCCAGCAGCAAAATCGGGACAGAGGTCCACGAGCAGTACTTC	CASSKIGTEVHEQYF
-	TRBV9	TRBD1	TRBJ2-1	TGTGCCAGCAGCGTGGACAGGGTGGGTTACAATGAGCAGTTCTTC	CASSVDRVGYNEQFF
-	TRBV7-2	TRBD2	TRBJ2-1	TGTGCCAGCAACGAGGGACTAGCTTGGTACAGTGAGCAGTTCTTC	CASNEGLAWYSEQFF
few	TRBV10-2	-	TRBJ1-6	TGCGCCAGCAGTGAGTCTGGCCATTTAGGGACACCCCTCCACTTT	CASSESGHLGTPLHF
-	TRBV18	-	TRBJ1-1	TGTGCCAGCTCACCAGACTCCGGTTCTGAAGCTTTCTTT	CASSPDSGSEAFF
-	TRBV7-8	TRBD2	TRBJ2-2	TGTGCCAGCAGCTTTACTAGCGGGAAGGGGAGCGGGGAGCTGTTTTTT	CASSFTSGKGSGELFF
-	TRBV28	TRBD2	TRBJ2-2	TGTGCCAGCAGTTGGCCTAGCGGGAGGATCGGCACCGGGGAGCTGTTTTTT	CASSWPSGRIGTGELFF
-	TRBV6-6	-	TRBJ2-5	TGTGCCAGCAGTCCGGGCGGGGAGACCCAGTACTTC	CASSPGGETQYF
-	TRBV6-5	-	TRBJ1-5	TGTGCCAGCAGTTTAAGACAAAGCAATCAGCCCCAGCATTTT	CASSLRQSNQPQHF
-	TRBV21-1	-	TRBJ2-3	TGTACGGGGGAGCCCCTAAGCACAGATACGCAGTATTTT	CTGEPLSTDTQYF